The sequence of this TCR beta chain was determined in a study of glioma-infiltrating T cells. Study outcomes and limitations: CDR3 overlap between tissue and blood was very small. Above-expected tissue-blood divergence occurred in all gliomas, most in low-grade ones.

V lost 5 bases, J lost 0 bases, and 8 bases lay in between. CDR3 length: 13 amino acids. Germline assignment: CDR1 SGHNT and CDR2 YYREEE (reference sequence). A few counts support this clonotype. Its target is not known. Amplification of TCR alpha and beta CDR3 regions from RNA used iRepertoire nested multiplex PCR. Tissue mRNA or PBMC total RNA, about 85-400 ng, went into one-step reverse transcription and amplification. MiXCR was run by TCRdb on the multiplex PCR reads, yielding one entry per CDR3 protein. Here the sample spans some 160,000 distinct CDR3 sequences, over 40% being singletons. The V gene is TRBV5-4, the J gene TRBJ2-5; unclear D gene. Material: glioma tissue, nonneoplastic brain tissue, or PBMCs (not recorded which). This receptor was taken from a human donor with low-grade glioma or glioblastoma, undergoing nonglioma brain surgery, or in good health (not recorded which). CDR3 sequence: CASRNIYQETQYF. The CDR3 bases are TGTGCCAGCAGAAACATATACCAAGAGACCCAGTACTTC.